These 6 T cell receptor beta chains share one sample of origin, sequenced in a study of T cell clonality in common variable immunodeficiency. Measured with immunoSEQ multiplex PCR; TCRdb has only the in-frame clones, and not every one. This repertoire holds about 52,000 clones, and none appear only once. Input material: peripheral blood mononuclear cells. Every receptor here comes from a person between 18 and 70 years old in good health.

There are many counts of this clone. The CDR3 end is not reached by the read, which stops 3 residues before it; the germline J gene fills it in. V and J are TRBV7-6 and TRBJ2-1, with 11 bases that match TRBD2. Per germline, CDR1 SGHVS and CDR2 FNYEAQ. This CDR3 is 15 amino acids long. V lost 5 bases to trimming and J lost 7 bases; unmatched junction nucleotides: 7. Incomplete CDR3 DNA: TGTGCCAGCAGCCCTAGACTAGCGGGAAAGAATGAG. Amino acid sequence: CASSPRLAGKNE. The full CDR3 sequence reads CASSPRLAGKNEQFF.

Ten or more counts support this clone. The read stops 3 residues short of the end of the CDR3; the missing end is completed from the germline J gene. The chain is built from TRBV6-4 and TRBJ2-1; 8 nucleotides agree with TRBD1. The CDR3 contains 14 residues. The germline CDR1 and CDR2 sequences are MRHNA and SNTAGT. The V gene end was trimmed by 2 bases and the J gene end by 4 bases; junction bases not matched to a gene: 1. The CDR3 spells CASSDGTGYNEQFF. The sequenced part of the CDR3 DNA is TGTGCCAGCAGTGACGGGACAGGATACAATGAG.

At least ten counts were recorded for this clone. Read sequence stops 3 residues before the CDR3 end, and the germline J gene provides the missing end. The rearrangement links TRBV20-1 to TRBJ2-3; 13 nucleotides agree with TRBD2. The CDR3 contains 17 residues. V shed 4 bases, J shed 0 bases, and the junction held 7 bases outside the gene matches. Per germline, CDR1 DFQATT and CDR2 SNEGSKA (reference sequence). The part of the CDR3 DNA that was read is TGCAGTGCTACAGAACCGGGACTAGCGGGGAGCACAGATACG. It translates to CSATEPGLAGSTDT. The complete CDR3 sequence is CSATEPGLAGSTDTQYF.

This clone was counted a few times. The read ends 3 residues before the CDR3 terminus; that terminus is restored from the germline J gene. The chain links TRBV7-9 to TRBJ2-2; 10 bases fit TRBD1. The germline V gene has CDR1 SEHNR and CDR2 FQNEAQ (reference sequence). The CDR3 is made up of 15 amino acids. Partial CDR3 DNA: TGTGCCAGCAGACCAGACAGGGGGCCTTATTCACCG. Encoded protein: CASRPDRGPYSP. The CDR3 as a whole reads CASRPDRGPYSPLFF. The full variable domain, with the rest looked up from reference TRBV7-9 and TRBJ2-2, is DTGVSQNPRHKITKRGQNVTFRCDPISEHNRLYWYRQTLGQGPEFLTYFQNEAQLEKSRLLSDRFSAERPKGSFSTLEIQRTEQGDSAMYLCASRPDRGPYSPLFFGEGSRLTVL.

This clone was recorded a few times. The read is 3 residues too short to cover the CDR3 end, so that end is filled in from the germline J gene. The chain joins TRBV18 to TRBJ2-3; D unclear. CDR1 is KGHSH, CDR2 LQKENI, per germline. CDR3 size: 12 residues. V was pared by 2 bases and J by 6 bases, with 6 bases between. CDR3 bases read: TGTGCCAGCTCACCAGGCAGGGATACG. Translation: CASSPGRDT. The CDR3 reads in full as CASSPGRDTQYF.

This clone was seen repeatedly, ten times or more. The observed sequence ends 3 residues before the CDR3 terminus, with the missing tail filled in from the germline J gene. The V gene is TRBV4-1, the J gene TRBJ2-7; D perhaps matches TRBD2 (6 bases). CDR1 and CDR2 from the germline V gene are MGHRA and YSYEKL. The CDR3 is 15 residues long. Trimming pared 0 bases from V and 3 bases from J, leaving 12 bases between. The CDR3 reads CASSQDWGEYYEQYF. Incomplete CDR3 DNA: TGCGCCAGCAGCCAAGATTGGGGGGAGTACTACGAG.